These 23 T cell receptor beta chains were all obtained from the same sample, sequenced in a study of patients and donors after allogeneic stem cell transplantation. TCRdb reanalysed the RT-PCR reads using MiXCR and keeps one entry per CDR3 protein. This table has roughly 880,000 distinct CDR3 sequences, about 20% appearing once. Sequencing was carried out using blood, either unsorted or a sorted T cell fraction (not recorded which). All receptors come from a human donor who was either an allogeneic HSCT recipient or a stem cell or donor lymphocyte infusion donor (not recorded which). It is not recorded whose cells these are; they may come from a transplant donor.

The gene calls are TRBV14 and TRBJ1-2; maybe TRBD1 (5 bases). V shed 4 bases and J shed 4 bases, with 19 bases lying between them. The CDR3 length is 16 residues. From germline, CDR1 is SGHDN and CDR2 FVKESK. The CDR3 loop reads CASSRSAIRDGYGYTF. The CDR3 coding sequence is TGTGCCAGCAGCCGATCTGCAATCCGGGACGGCTATGGCTACACCTTC.

This chain joins TRBV12-3 or TRBV12-4 and TRBJ1-2; D gene unclear. The V end lost 6 bases, the J end lost 4 bases, and 9 bases lay between the germline ends. There are 12 residues in the CDR3. The CDR3 loop reads CASSSHTYGYTF. CDR3 sequence (DNA): TGTGCCAGCAGCTCTCATACCTATGGCTACACCTTC.

The chain recombines TRBV25-1 with TRBJ1-3, with D perhaps TRBD1 (5 bases). This CDR3 is built from 12 residues. Deletions cut 8 bases from V and 4 bases from J, with 9 bases between. The V gene's germline CDR1 is MGHDK and CDR2 SYGVNS. CDR3: CASGAAGNTIYF. The CDR3 bases are TGTGCCAGCGGGGCAGCAGGAAACACCATATATTTT.

The chain carries TRBV20-1 and TRBJ2-7; D unclear. CDR3 length: 15 residues. Trimming stripped 0 bases from V and 1 base from J, with 13 bases between. In germline, CDR1 is DFQATT, CDR2 SNEGSKA (reference sequence). DNA of the CDR3: TGCAGTGCTAGAGATCCGAGAACCTCTTCCTACGAGCAGTACTTC. Residues: CSARDPRTSSYEQYF.

Many counts were recorded for this clonotype. J is TRBJ2-1 and V is TRBV24-1, with D possibly being TRBD2 (5 bases). This CDR3 comprises 14 residues. The germline CDR1 and CDR2 sequences are KGHDR and SFDVKD. Trimming shortened V by 9 bases and J by 4 bases, and 15 bases separated the two germline ends. Written as DNA, the CDR3 is TGTGCCACCCGACGGGGTAGGCCTTACAATGAGCAGTTCTTC. Translation gives CATRRGRPYNEQFF.

This clonotype appeared a few times. The chain is built from TRBV4-1 and TRBJ2-1; D assignment may be TRBD1 or TRBD2 (6 bases each). V was pared by 0 bases and J by 3 bases, with 15 bases between. Germline CDR1 is MGHRA and CDR2 is YSYEKL. The CDR3 covers 17 residues. Here the CDR3 reads CASSQEGGTSFYNEQFF. CDR3 bases: TGCGCCAGCAGCCAAGAAGGGGGGACTTCCTTCTACAATGAGCAGTTCTTC.

This clonotype was observed a handful of times. This chain connects TRBV20-1 to TRBJ2-5; D might be TRBD1 or TRBD2, each matching 5 bases. CDR3 length equals 14 residues. Trimming left V 0 bases short and J 5 bases short, with 13 bases between. The germline V gene encodes CDR1 DFQATT and CDR2 SNEGSKA (reference sequence). The CDR3 DNA is TGCAGTGCTAGAGATCGTGGATGGGGGGAGACCCAGTACTTC. This sequence encodes CSARDRGWGETQYF.

This clonotype was seen only a few times. CDR3 amino acids: CASSFRTSGYYNEQFF. CDR3 in DNA: TGTGCCAGCAGTTTCCGGACTAGCGGATACTACAATGAGCAGTTCTTC. The V gene is TRBV6-5, the J gene TRBJ2-1; 10 nucleotides align to TRBD2. The CDR3 runs to 16 residues. The V segment lost 4 bases and the J segment 3 bases; nucleotides outside the gene matches: 6. The germline gives CDR1 MNHEY, CDR2 SVGAGI.

This clonotype was seen more than once but under ten times. This chain connects TRBV9 to TRBJ2-1, with 13 positions matching TRBD2. The CDR3 totals 17 residues. Trimming took 3 bases from V and 2 from J; bases not matched to a gene: 5. Per germline, CDR1 SGDLS and CDR2 YYNGEE. CDR3 nucleotides: TGTGCCAGCAGCGCGTCACTAGCGGGGGGGCCCTACAATGAGCAGTTCTTC. Its protein product is CASSASLAGGPYNEQFF.

V is TRBV29-1 and J is TRBJ1-2; D is perhaps TRBD1 (5 bases). The germline V gene encodes CDR1 SQVTM and CDR2 ANQGSEA. CDR3 length equals 14 residues. Trimming cost V 7 bases and J 4 bases, with 19 bases left between them. The chain's CDR3 is CSAAREGIGYGYTF. In DNA form, the CDR3 reads TGCAGCGCTGCCAGGGAGGGCATCGGCTATGGCTACACCTTC. The full variable domain, its missing parts supplied by reference TRBV29-1 and TRBJ1-2, is SAVISQKPSRDICQRGTSLTIQCQVDSQVTMMFWYRQQPGQSLTLIATANQGSEATYESGFVIDKFPISRPNLTFSTLTVSNMSPEDSSIYLCSAAREGIGYGYTFGSGTRLTVV.

This clonotype was counted between two and nine times. The chain uses TRBV6-1 and TRBJ2-1; TRBD2 might be the D (5 bases). Germline V lookup: CDR1 MNHNS, CDR2 SASEGT. CDR3 length equals 16 residues. Trimming removed 6 bases at V and 5 bases at J, with 20 bases between. DNA for the CDR3: TGTGCCAGCAGAACAACCCCCGGGATTCAACACAATGAGCAGTTCTTC. It codes for CASRTTPGIQHNEQFF.

The chain is built from TRBV25-1 and TRBJ1-1, with 7 positions matching TRBD1. With V trimmed by 3 bases and J by 0 bases, 7 bases remained unmatched. In germline, CDR1 is MGHDK, CDR2 SYGVNS. The CDR3 loop spans 16 amino acids. The CDR3 here is CASSEFKGQMNTEAFF. The CDR3 DNA sequence: TGTGCCAGCAGTGAGTTTAAGGGACAGATGAACACTGAAGCTTTCTTT.

This clonotype was found a few times. The chain employs TRBV5-1 and TRBJ1-1, with TRBD1 as a possible D gene (5 bases). Trimming shortened V by 10 bases and J by 0 bases, and 13 bases separated the two germline ends. The germline V gene has CDR1 SGHRS and CDR2 YFSETQ. The CDR3 is 13 residues long. CDR3 in amino acids: CASQGGVNTEAFF. In DNA form, the CDR3 reads TGCGCCTCCCAGGGTGGGGTGAACACTGAAGCTTTCTTT.

This clonotype was counted between two and nine times. The chain employs TRBV12-3 or TRBV12-4 and TRBJ1-2; weak D call: TRBD1 (6 bases). V was cut by 5 bases and J by 8 bases, with 18 bases left in between. The CDR3 consists of 14 residues. CDR3 nucleotides: TGTGCCAGCAGTCCAGGCACAGGGTTTACCGGCTACACCTTC. Translated: CASSPGTGFTGYTF.

The genes are TRBV20-1 and TRBJ1-2, with no clear D. CDR1 is DFQATT and CDR2 is SNEGSKA in the germline V gene (reference sequence). Trimming shortened V by 6 bases and J by 7 bases, and 18 bases separated the two germline ends. This CDR3 is built from 13 residues. The CDR3 bases are TGCAGTGCAGTTCCGGGCCACGAGAGTGGCTACACCTTC. It codes for CSAVPGHESGYTF.

V and J are TRBV24-1 and TRBJ1-5; D is uncertain. This CDR3 has 13 amino acids. Germline values: CDR1 KGHDR, CDR2 SFDVKD. Trimming cost V 4 bases and J 3 bases, with 6 bases left between them. The CDR3 DNA reads TGTGCCACCAGTGAAAGTTACAATCAGCCCCAGCATTTT. This sequence encodes CATSESYNQPQHF.

V usage is TRBV6-1 and J usage is TRBJ1-3, with 9 bases that match TRBD1. This CDR3 has 16 amino acids. The germline gives CDR1 MNHNS, CDR2 SASEGT. The V and J ends lost 6 bases and 0 bases, in that order; junction bases with no gene match: 6. The CDR3 sequence: CASRRGQGNSGNTIYF. In nucleotides, the CDR3 is TGTGCCAGCAGGAGGGGACAGGGAAACTCTGGAAACACCATATATTTT.

The V and J genes are TRBV6-2 or TRBV6-3 and TRBJ2-2; maybe TRBD1 (5 bases). Looked up from germline, CDR1 is MNHEY and CDR2 is SVGEGT. CDR3 length: 15 amino acids. The V gene lost 0 bases and the J gene lost 1 base, with 6 bases spanning the gap. The CDR3 here is CASSYSRVNTGELFF. The CDR3 bases are TGTGCCAGCAGTTACTCCAGGGTGAACACCGGGGAGCTGTTTTTT.

The chain has TRBV19 and TRBJ2-1; perhaps TRBD2 as D (6 bases). Trimming removed 3 bases at V and 5 bases at J, with 8 bases between. Germline CDR1 is LNHDA and CDR2 is SQIVND (reference sequence). This CDR3 region has 13 residues. The CDR3 DNA reads as TGTGCCAGTAGTATCGGGACTGACAATGAGCAGTTCTTC. This encodes CASSIGTDNEQFF.

The genes are TRBV12-3 or TRBV12-4 and TRBJ2-7; 13 nucleotides align to TRBD2. J lost 4 bases, V lost 4 bases, and 7 bases had no gene match. There are 16 residues in the CDR3. CDR3 region: CASSSPRTSGRYEQYF. As DNA, the CDR3 is TGTGCCAGCAGTTCGCCCCGGACTAGCGGGAGATACGAGCAGTACTTC.

This CDR3 reads CASSSSRGRTEAFF. Written as DNA, the CDR3 is TGCGCCAGCAGCTCTTCCAGGGGGCGCACTGAAGCTTTCTTT. The rearrangement links TRBV5-1 to TRBJ1-1, with 8 nucleotides matching TRBD1. The CDR3 is made up of 14 amino acids. V dropped 3 bases and J dropped 4; count of bases not matched to a gene: 5. Germline CDR1 is SGHRS and CDR2 is YFSETQ.

The chain uses TRBV4-1 and TRBJ2-7, with a weak D call TRBD2 (7 bases). The germline V gene encodes CDR1 MGHRA and CDR2 YSYEKL. V was cut by 3 bases and J by 2 bases, with 20 bases left in between. The CDR3 covers 17 residues. The CDR3 protein is CASSHPIWRGGAYEQYF. The CDR3 DNA reads TGCGCCAGCAGCCACCCGATCTGGAGGGGGGGCGCCTACGAGCAGTACTTC.

The table lists this clonotype with a few counts. The rearrangement joins TRBV9 to TRBJ2-7; 14 nucleotides line up with TRBD2. The CDR3 is 17 amino acids. The germline V gene has CDR1 SGDLS and CDR2 YYNGEE. V trimming: 2 bases; J trimming: 6 bases; junction bases outside the gene matches: 10. The CDR3 region has the DNA TGTGCCAGCAGCGTTGCCGGACCGGGACTAGCGGGGGTCGAGCAGTACTTC. Translated: CASSVAGPGLAGVEQYF.